The following is a TCR beta chain sequence with its context. Antigen: not known. This entry belongs to a study of T cell responses to AZD1222 COVID-19 vaccine. Some clones are missing from TCRdb's copy, which holds only in-frame ones; the method was immunoSEQ multiplex PCR. The data hold more than 250,000 clones, with roughly 93% observed a single time. Findings of the study overall: It should be noted that donors were predominantly white British and more often female, and clonal diversity was possibly underestimated. Every sample of the repertoires postdated the peak T cell response. Vaccine-associated CD4 TCRs spanned spike, dominant at 160-218 and 743-854. Rises in breadth and depth of Spike-specific TCRs came after two AZD1222 doses.

This sequence was found in an adult in good health. Sequences were derived from peripheral blood, sampled on day 0 of AZD1222 vaccination.

CDR3 nucleotide sequence: TGTGCCACCAGCAGAGACGGCAGTTACAATGAGCAGTTCTTC. It yields the protein CATSRDGSYNEQFF. The chain has TRBV15 and TRBJ2-1, with D hard to call. CDR1 LNHNV and CDR2 YYDKDF come from the germline V gene (reference sequence). V lost 0 bases, J lost 4 bases, and 7 bases lay in between. This CDR3 comprises 14 residues.